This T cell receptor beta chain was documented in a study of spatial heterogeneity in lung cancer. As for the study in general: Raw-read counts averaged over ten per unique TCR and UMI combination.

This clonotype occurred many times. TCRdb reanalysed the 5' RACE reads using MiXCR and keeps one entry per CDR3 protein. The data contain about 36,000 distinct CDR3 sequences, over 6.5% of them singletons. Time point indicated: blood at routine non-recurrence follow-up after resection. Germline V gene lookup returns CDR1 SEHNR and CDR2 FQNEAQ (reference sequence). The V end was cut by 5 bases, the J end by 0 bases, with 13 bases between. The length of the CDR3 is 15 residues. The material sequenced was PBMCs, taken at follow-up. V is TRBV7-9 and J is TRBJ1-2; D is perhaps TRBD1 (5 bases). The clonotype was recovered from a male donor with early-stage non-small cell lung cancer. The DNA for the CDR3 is TGTGCCAGCAGCAAGACGGACACTGCTAACTATGGCTACACCTTC. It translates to CASSKTDTANYGYTF.